These 3 T cell receptor beta chains share one sample of origin, sequenced in a study of blood T cell repertoires in COVID-19. Data came from immunoSEQ multiplex PCR; TCRdb stores just in-frame clones and leaves some out. The table includes some 170,000 clones, roughly 87% detected once. Sequencing used peripheral blood. The receptor source for this set is a woman aged 70-85 years with acute or convalescent COVID-19.

The chain is built from TRBV18 and TRBJ1-1; D is undetermined. Germline CDR1 KGHSH, CDR2 LQKENI. V was pared by 3 bases and J by 3 bases, with 8 bases between. This CDR3 contains 13 residues. CDR3 protein: CASSPQVDTEAFF. The CDR3 DNA follows: TGTGCCAGCTCACCCCAGGTGGACACTGAAGCTTTCTTT.

This rearrangement joins TRBV7-9 to TRBJ1-2; possibly TRBD1 for D (6 bases). This CDR3 contains 15 residues. Trimming removed 1 base from V and 2 bases from J, with 11 bases in between. Germline values: CDR1 SEHNR, CDR2 FQNEAQ (reference sequence). The chain's CDR3 is CASSLVGAVNYGYTF. The DNA of the CDR3 is TGTGCCAGCAGCTTAGTGGGGGCCGTGAACTATGGCTACACCTTC.

This clone was seen only once. The rearrangement links TRBV30 to TRBJ2-7, with 10 bases that match TRBD1. Trimming at V came to 2 bases and at J to 2 bases, leaving 6 bases not matched to a gene. Per the germline V gene, CDR1 is GTSNPN and CDR2 is SVGIG (reference sequence). The CDR3 is 15 amino acids. The CDR3 protein is CAWSPGQGEAYEQYF. For the CDR3, the DNA is TGTGCCTGGAGTCCCGGACAGGGGGAGGCCTACGAGCAGTACTTC.